This entry concerns a single T cell receptor beta chain. The antigen is unknown. The sample originates from a study of shared clonotypes between healthy human individuals. Study-wide results and caveats: What naive subsets generally showed was a larger estimated richness than memory subsets showed. About 5% of naive CD4 clonotypes were shared across a few donors.

All of the donors resided in Nashville, Tennessee, and each was a Caucasian adult. Method: immunoSEQ multiplex PCR; TCRdb's copy keeps in-frame clones and lacks some. The top ten clones hold 0.3% to 0.45% of a sample with under 2.5 million clones, around 93% of them seen once. This TCR derives from a man aged 18 to 30 in good health. Some clones in this sample may be carry-over from other donors' samples. Sequences were obtained from naive CD4+ T cells from PBMCs. Stated subset: CD45RA+ positively selected.

CDR3 amino acids: CASSFGQGNYGYTF. The CDR3 bases are TGTGCCAGCAGCTTCGGACAGGGGAACTATGGCTACACCTTC. V and J are TRBV14 and TRBJ1-2; 9 bases align to TRBD1. J was trimmed by 2 bases and V by 5 bases; bases with no gene match: 3. Germline CDR1 and CDR2: SGHDN and FVKESK. The CDR3 is 14 amino acids.